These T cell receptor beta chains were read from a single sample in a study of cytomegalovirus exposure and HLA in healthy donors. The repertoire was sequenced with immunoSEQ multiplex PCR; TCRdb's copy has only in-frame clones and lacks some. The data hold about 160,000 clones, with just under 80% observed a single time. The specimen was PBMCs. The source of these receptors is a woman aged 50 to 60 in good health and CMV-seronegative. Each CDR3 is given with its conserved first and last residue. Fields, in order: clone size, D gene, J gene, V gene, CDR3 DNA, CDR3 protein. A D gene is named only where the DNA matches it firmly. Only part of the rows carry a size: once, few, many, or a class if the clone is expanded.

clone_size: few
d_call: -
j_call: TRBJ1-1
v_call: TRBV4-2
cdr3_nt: TGTGCCAGCAGCCAAGAATACAGAAACTGGGAAGCTTTCTTT
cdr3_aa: CASSQEYRNWEAFF

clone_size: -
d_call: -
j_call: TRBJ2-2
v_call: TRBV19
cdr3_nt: TGTGCCAGTAGTATTCGTGGCGGCGACGGGGAGCTGTTTTTT
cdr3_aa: CASSIRGGDGELFF

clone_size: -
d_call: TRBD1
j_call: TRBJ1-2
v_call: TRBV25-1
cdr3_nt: TGTGCCAGCAGTGACTTCAGGGGGAACTATGGCTACACCTTC
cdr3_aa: CASSDFRGNYGYTF

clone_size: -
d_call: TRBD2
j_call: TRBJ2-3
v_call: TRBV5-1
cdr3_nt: TGCGCCAGCAGCTTCGGACTAGCGGTATTTCTCACAGATACGCAGTATTTT
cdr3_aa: CASSFGLAVFLTDTQYF

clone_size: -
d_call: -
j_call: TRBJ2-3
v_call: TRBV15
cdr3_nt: TGTGCCACCAGCGACTTACAGGGTGCGGCAGATACGCAGTATTTT
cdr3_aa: CATSDLQGAADTQYF

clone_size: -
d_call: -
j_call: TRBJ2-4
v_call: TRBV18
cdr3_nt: TGTGCCAGCTCACCGCAGGGGGGCGGCAAAAACATTCAGTACTTC
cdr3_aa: CASSPQGGGKNIQYF

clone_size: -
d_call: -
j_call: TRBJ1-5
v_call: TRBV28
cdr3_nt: TGTGCCAGCAGTTCCCCCGTGAATCAGCCCCAGCATTTT
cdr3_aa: CASSSPVNQPQHF

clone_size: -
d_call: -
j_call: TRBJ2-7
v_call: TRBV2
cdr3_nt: TGTGCCAGCAGTGGCCAGGGGGGAGACTACGAGCAGTACTTC
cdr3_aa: CASSGQGGDYEQYF

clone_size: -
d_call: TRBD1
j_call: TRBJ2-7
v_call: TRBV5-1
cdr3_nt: TGCGCCAGCAGCTTAATACAGGGGCTCGGGGACGAGCAGTACTTC
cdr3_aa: CASSLIQGLGDEQYF

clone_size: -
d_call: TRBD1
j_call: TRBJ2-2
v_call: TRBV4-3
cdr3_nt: TGCGCCAGCAGCCAAAAGGACAGGTCGAACACCGGGGAGCTGTTTTTT
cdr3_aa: CASSQKDRSNTGELFF

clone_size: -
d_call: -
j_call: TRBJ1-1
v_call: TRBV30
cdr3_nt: TGTGCCTGGAGTGTCTACAGGAGTACTGAAGCTTTCTTT
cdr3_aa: CAWSVYRSTEAFF

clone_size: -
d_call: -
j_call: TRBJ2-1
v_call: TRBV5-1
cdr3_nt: TGCGCCAGCAGCCGCACCGCGGGCCTCGATGAGCAGTTCTTC
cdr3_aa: CASSRTAGLDEQFF

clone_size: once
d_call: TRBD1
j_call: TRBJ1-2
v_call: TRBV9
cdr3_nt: TGTGCCAGCAGCGCCCCGACAGGGTGGTATGGCTACACCTTC
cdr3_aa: CASSAPTGWYGYTF

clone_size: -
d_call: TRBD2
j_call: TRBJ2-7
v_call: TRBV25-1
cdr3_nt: TGTGCCAGCAGTGGAGCACTAGCGGGGGTCTACGAGCAGTACTTC
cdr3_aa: CASSGALAGVYEQYF

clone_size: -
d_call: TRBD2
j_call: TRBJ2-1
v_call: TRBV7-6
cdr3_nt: TGTGCCAGCCGAGGACTAGCGGGGGGGGGTGAGCAGTTCTTC
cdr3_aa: CASRGLAGGGEQFF

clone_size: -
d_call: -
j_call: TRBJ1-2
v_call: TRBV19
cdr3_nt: TGTGCCAGTAGTAATACAGGCTCTAACTATGGCTACACCTTC
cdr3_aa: CASSNTGSNYGYTF